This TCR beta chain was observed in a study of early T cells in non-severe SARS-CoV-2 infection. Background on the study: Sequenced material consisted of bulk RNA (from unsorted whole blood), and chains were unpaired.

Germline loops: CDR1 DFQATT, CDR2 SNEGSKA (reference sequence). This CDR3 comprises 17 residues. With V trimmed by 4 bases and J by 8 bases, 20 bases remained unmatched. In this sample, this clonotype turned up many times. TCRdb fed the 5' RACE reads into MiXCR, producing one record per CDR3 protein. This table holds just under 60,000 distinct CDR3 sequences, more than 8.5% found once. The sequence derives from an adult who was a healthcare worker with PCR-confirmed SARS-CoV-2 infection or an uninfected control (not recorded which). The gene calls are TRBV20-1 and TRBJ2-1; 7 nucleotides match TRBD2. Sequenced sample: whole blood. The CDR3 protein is CSATPVRASGEKDEQFF. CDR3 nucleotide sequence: TGCAGTGCTACCCCAGTGCGGGCTAGCGGTGAAAAGGATGAGCAGTTCTTC.